Listed below are T cell receptor beta chains from one sample, sequenced in a study of cytomegalovirus exposure and HLA in healthy donors. Profiled with immunoSEQ multiplex PCR; TCRdb holds only in-frame clones, not every one. The data show over 35,000 clones, 70% to 85% seen once. Sequencing used PBMCs. These TCRs come from a young man in good health and CMV-seronegative. CDR3s include the opening cysteine and the closing phenylalanine or tryptophan. A D gene is named only where the DNA matches it firmly. Some rows have no size entry. The others give once, few or many, or a class for an expanded clone.

NA,TRBJ1-2,15,TRBV10-2,NA,CASRRPNSELYGYTF,TGCGCCAGCAGACGCCCTAACTCCGAACTCTATGGCTACACCTTC
NA,TRBJ2-7,14,TRBV7-2,few,CASSLAGTNYEQYF,TGTGCCAGCAGCTTAGCTGGGACAAACTACGAGCAGTACTTC
TRBD2,TRBJ2-1,17,TRBV5-1,few,CASSFPSGRNSYNEQFF,TGCGCCAGCAGCTTCCCTAGCGGGAGGAACTCCTACAATGAGCAGTTCTTC
NA,TRBJ2-7,15,TRBV6-5,once,CASSASGTYRYEQYF,TGTGCCAGCAGTGCCTCCGGGACTTACCGCTACGAGCAGTACTTC
NA,TRBJ2-7,13,TRBV5-4,NA,CASSLDFPYEQYF,TGTGCCAGCAGCCTGGACTTCCCCTACGAGCAGTACTTC
TRBD2,TRBJ2-3,14,TRBV6-4,NA,CASSEAGGTDTQYF,TGTGCCAGCAGTGAAGCGGGAGGCACAGATACGCAGTATTTT
TRBD1,TRBJ2-7,15,TRBV7-2,NA,CAGSLEAGGPYEQYF,TGTGCCGGCAGCTTAGAGGCAGGGGGCCCCTACGAGCAGTACTTC
TRBD2,TRBJ2-1,15,TRBV5-4,NA,CASSGAGGLYNEQFF,TGTGCCAGCAGCGGAGCGGGAGGGCTCTACAATGAGCAGTTCTTC
NA,TRBJ1-6,15,TRBV7-9,NA,CASSLGRPYNSPLHF,TGTGCCAGCAGCTTGGGCAGACCCTATAATTCACCCCTCCACTTT
NA,TRBJ1-6,13,TRBV7-9,NA,CASSLNNDSPLHF,TGTGCCAGCAGCTTAAATAATGATTCACCCCTCCACTTT
TRBD2,TRBJ2-7,19,TRBV4-3,NA,CASSQALPGLAGVTYEQYF,TGCGCCAGCAGCCAAGCCCTGCCGGGACTAGCGGGAGTTACCTACGAGCAGTACTTC
NA,TRBJ2-7,14,TRBV13,NA,CASSSGLRSYEQYF,TGTGCCAGCAGCTCAGGGTTACGGTCCTACGAGCAGTACTTC
TRBD2,TRBJ2-3,14,TRBV7-9,few,CASSVGGDTDTQYF,TGTGCCAGCAGCGTGGGGGGGGACACAGATACGCAGTATTTT
TRBD1,TRBJ2-5,12,TRBV15,once,CATYSGGETQYF,TGTGCCACTTACTCAGGGGGCGAGACCCAGTACTTC
NA,TRBJ1-1,14,TRBV7-9,NA,CASSEYDRNTEAFF,TGTGCCAGCAGCGAGTATGACAGGAACACTGAAGCTTTCTTT
NA,TRBJ2-7,15,TRBV6-5,NA,CASSGTPDLSYEQYF,TGTGCCAGCAGTGGGACTCCCGACCTTTCCTACGAGCAGTACTTC
NA,TRBJ1-2,14,TRBV29-1,NA,CSVEKGVENYGYTF,TGCAGCGTTGAAAAAGGGGTGGAAAACTATGGCTACACCTTC
NA,TRBJ2-3,17,TRBV28,NA,CASSSIYGVSSTDTQYF,TGTGCCAGCAGCTCGATTTACGGGGTTTCTAGCACAGATACGCAGTATTTT
NA,TRBJ2-1,14,TRBV28,NA,CASSLFPQHTMAFF,TGTGCCAGCAGTTTATTTCCCCAGCATACTATGGCATTCTTC
TRBD1,TRBJ2-6,17,TRBV18,few,CASSTGQVLVGANVLTF,TGTGCCAGCTCAACGGGACAGGTGCTAGTCGGGGCCAACGTCCTGACTTTC
TRBD2,TRBJ2-3,16,TRBV9,few,CASSVGTAGGQDTQYF,TGTGCCAGCAGCGTAGGAACAGCGGGAGGACAAGATACGCAGTATTTT
NA,TRBJ2-1,12,TRBV7-9,NA,CASSLVTSEQFF,TGTGCCAGCAGCTTAGTTACAAGTGAGCAGTTCTTC
NA,TRBJ2-7,12,TRBV6-1,once,CASSLRGDEQYF,TGTGCCAGCAGCCTTCGGGGAGACGAGCAGTACTTC
NA,TRBJ2-6,16,TRBV19,NA,CASRPQSTSGANVLTF,TGTGCCAGTAGACCTCAATCGACATCAGGGGCCAACGTCCTGACTTTC
NA,TRBJ1-5,14,TRBV2,NA,CATTRGERNQPQHF,TGTGCCACCACTCGGGGGGAACGAAATCAGCCCCAGCATTTT
TRBD1,TRBJ1-1,13,TRBV29-1,NA,CSAERGRKSEAFF,TGCAGCGCTGAAAGGGGGCGGAAGAGTGAAGCTTTCTTT
TRBD1,TRBJ1-2,12,TRBV2,NA,CASNRGAGGYTF,TGTGCCAGTAACAGGGGTGCCGGCGGCTACACCTTC
TRBD2,TRBJ2-1,17,TRBV18,NA,CASSPLAGHNSYNEQFF,TGTGCCAGCTCACCACTAGCGGGCCATAACTCCTACAATGAGCAGTTCTTC
NA,TRBJ1-5,14,TRBV27,NA,CASSLVGRNQPQHF,TGTGCCAGCAGTTTAGTGGGCCGCAATCAGCCCCAGCATTTT
NA,TRBJ2-7,14,TRBV27,NA,CASSFTGSTVEQYF,TGTGCCAGCAGTTTCACCGGGAGCACCGTCGAGCAGTACTTC
TRBD2,TRBJ2-1,15,TRBV2,once,CASSDLGLAGVEQFF,TGTGCCAGCAGTGATCTGGGACTAGCGGGAGTTGAGCAGTTCTTC
TRBD1,TRBJ2-5,15,TRBV19,NA,CASSPDVTGGETQYF,TGTGCCAGTAGTCCGGACGTAACAGGGGGCGAGACCCAGTACTTC
NA,TRBJ1-1,14,TRBV6-5,NA,CASTTLYGNTEAFF,TGTGCCAGCACGACTCTGTACGGGAACACTGAAGCTTTCTTT
NA,TRBJ2-5,14,TRBV14,few,CASSQVGAAAAQYF,TGTGCCAGCAGCCAAGTGGGGGCCGCCGCAGCCCAGTACTTC
NA,TRBJ2-1,15,TRBV5-4,few,CASSLEIAPNNEQFF,TGTGCCAGCAGCTTGGAGATAGCCCCCAACAATGAGCAGTTCTTC
TRBD2,TRBJ2-1,14,TRBV6-1,NA,CASSRLADYNEQFF,TGTGCCAGCAGCCGACTAGCGGATTACAATGAGCAGTTCTTC
TRBD1,TRBJ1-1,14,TRBV6-5,NA,CASSIRRGDTEAFF,TGTGCCAGCAGCATTCGCAGGGGGGACACTGAAGCTTTCTTT
TRBD2,TRBJ2-5,17,TRBV5-1,NA,CASSLGTSGRVVETQYF,TGCGCCAGCAGCTTGGGGACTAGCGGGAGAGTGGTGGAGACCCAGTACTTC
TRBD2,TRBJ2-7,16,TRBV27,NA,CASSLSRLAGDYEQYF,TGTGCCAGCAGTTTATCCCGACTAGCGGGAGACTACGAGCAGTACTTC
TRBD2,TRBJ2-1,14,TRBV27,NA,CASRRLARYNGQFF,TGTGCCAGCAGACGACTAGCGAGATACAATGGGCAGTTCTTC
NA,TRBJ2-3,11,TRBV20-1,few,CSARSGSAGMF,TGCAGTGCTAGGAGCGGGTCCGCTGGGATGTTT
NA,TRBJ2-5,13,TRBV15,few,CATSGQGQETQYF,TGTGCCACCAGCGGGCAGGGCCAAGAGACCCAGTACTTC
NA,TRBJ2-1,13,TRBV6-5,NA,CASRRDSYNEQFF,TGTGCCAGCAGAAGAGACAGCTACAATGAGCAGTTCTTC
TRBD1,TRBJ2-7,15,TRBV18,NA,CASSPGTGQSNEQYF,TGTGCCAGCTCTCCCGGGACAGGCCAGAGTAACGAGCAGTACTTC
NA,TRBJ2-1,15,TRBV9,NA,CASSLEDVNPNEQFF,TGTGCCAGCAGCTTGGAGGACGTAAACCCAAATGAGCAGTTCTTC
NA,TRBJ2-1,15,TRBV5-8,once,CASSIHPLRGNEQFF,TGTGCCAGCAGCATACATCCACTTAGGGGCAATGAGCAGTTCTTC
TRBD2,TRBJ2-7,18,TRBV9,NA,CASSPRLASGKALGEQYF,TGTGCCAGCAGCCCCCGGTTGGCTAGCGGGAAGGCCTTGGGGGAGCAGTACTTC
TRBD1,TRBJ2-1,16,TRBV11-2,NA,CASSGLRRGSYNEQFF,TGTGCCAGCAGCGGACTTCGCAGGGGGTCCTACAATGAGCAGTTCTTC
TRBD2,TRBJ2-1,14,TRBV19,NA,CASQASGRLNGQFF,TGTGCCAGCCAAGCTAGCGGGAGACTCAATGGGCAGTTCTTC
NA,TRBJ2-1,13,TRBV5-4,NA,CASSLVQTELQFF,TGTGCCAGCAGCTTGGTACAGACAGAGCTGCAGTTCTTC
NA,TRBJ1-4,14,TRBV27,NA,CASSSGAPREKLFF,TGTGCCAGCAGTTCAGGGGCGCCGCGTGAAAAACTGTTTTTT